These 12 T cell receptor beta chains came from one sample sequenced in a study of blood T cell repertoires in COVID-19. Libraries were prepared by immunoSEQ multiplex PCR; TCRdb keeps only in-frame clonotypes and omits some of them. The sample lists fewer than 250,000 clones, about 94% occurring once. The sequencing input was peripheral blood. These receptors all come from a man aged 60 to 75 with COVID-19, enrolled during active disease.

V and J are TRBV27 and TRBJ1-1; 8 bases line up with TRBD1. J lost 4 bases, V lost 5 bases, and 6 bases had no gene match. The CDR3 spans 14 residues. Germline loops: CDR1 MNHEY, CDR2 SMNVEV (reference sequence). The CDR3 loop reads CASSLGQGGTEAFF. DNA for the CDR3: TGTGCCAGCAGTCTAGGACAGGGTGGCACTGAAGCTTTCTTT.

The chain recombines TRBV18 with TRBJ2-1, with 7 bases aligning to TRBD2. CDR1 is KGHSH and CDR2 is LQKENI in the germline V gene. CDR3 length: 15 residues. Unmatched junction bases numbered 9, after V lost 3 bases and J lost 7 bases. The CDR3 region has the DNA TGTGCCAGCTCACCTGGACTAGTTTTATCTAATGAGCAGTTCTTC. Translated, it gives CASSPGLVLSNEQFF.

The chain recombines TRBV16 with TRBJ2-1, with 10 bases identical to TRBD1. This CDR3 contains 15 residues. CDR1 is KGHSY and CDR2 is FQNENV in the germline V gene. Trimming cost V 0 bases and J 6 bases; bases outside gene matches: 2. The CDR3, as DNA: TGTGCCAGCAGCCAATCGACAGGGGGCCTCAATGAGCAGTTCTTC. Protein: CASSQSTGGLNEQFF.

This rearrangement joins TRBV6-5 to TRBJ1-3; TRBD1 aligns across 8 bases. The CDR3 is made up of 14 amino acids. V trimming: 5 bases; J trimming: 0 bases; junction bases outside the gene matches: 0. Germline V CDR1 and CDR2: MNHEY, SVGAGI. In DNA form, the CDR3 reads TGTGCCAGCAGTACAGGGGGCTCTGGAAACACCATATATTTT. The encoded protein is CASSTGGSGNTIYF.

This clone was recorded once. The rearrangement joins TRBV7-2 to TRBJ2-1, with no clear D. CDR1 and CDR2 from the germline V gene are SGHTA and FQGNSA. The CDR3 has 14 residues. Trimming took 5 bases from V and 0 from J, leaving 8 bases between them. The CDR3 loop is CASSTQSSYNEQFF. The CDR3, as DNA: TGTGCCAGCAGCACACAGAGCTCCTACAATGAGCAGTTCTTC.

CDR3 bases: TGTGCCAGCTCACGCCCGGGACAGGGGGGAAGGAACACTGAAGCTTTCTTT. Translating gives CASSRPGQGGRNTEAFF. V usage is TRBV18 and J usage is TRBJ1-1; 11 bases are shared with TRBD1. From germline, CDR1 is KGHSH and CDR2 LQKENI. This CDR3 comprises 17 residues. V shed 4 bases and J 1 base; nucleotides not matched to a gene: 8.

Details on this clone: The sample has other DNA sequences that encode this CDR3 too. This chain connects TRBV6-5 to TRBJ2-7, with a weak D call TRBD2 (5 bases). The CDR3 length is 14 residues. Trimming removed 0 bases from V and 0 bases from J, with 6 bases in between. Per the germline V gene, CDR1 is MNHEY and CDR2 is SVGAGI. The CDR3 here is CASSYSEDSYEQYF. The CDR3 nucleotides read TGTGCCAGCAGTTACTCGGAGGACTCCTACGAGCAGTACTTC.

The gene calls are TRBV2 and TRBJ2-1; TRBD2 is a possible D gene (6 bases). The CDR3 sequence is 15 residues long. Germline V gives CDR1 SNHLY, CDR2 FYNNEI. The ends were cut back, 7 bases at V and 6 bases at J, with 19 bases in the middle. For the CDR3, the DNA is TGTGCCAGCACCACGACTAGGGGCATAAGCAATGAGCAGTTCTTC. It translates to CASTTTRGISNEQFF.

This rearrangement joins TRBV2 to TRBJ1-5; D not resolved. The CDR3 is 15 residues long. V shed 6 bases and J shed 3 bases, with 15 bases lying between them. CDR1 and CDR2 from the germline V gene are SNHLY and FYNNEI. The CDR3 sequence: CASRLPSPNNQPQHF. The CDR3 DNA follows: TGTGCCAGCAGACTACCAAGCCCTAACAATCAGCCCCAGCATTTT.

The V gene is TRBV10-2, the J gene TRBJ2-1; D ambiguous. This CDR3 contains 11 residues. Germline lookup yields CDR1 WSHSY and CDR2 SAAADI. V lost 4 bases to trimming and J lost 6 bases, with 4 bases between them. DNA of the CDR3: TGCGCCAGCAGTGTCAGCAATGAGCAGTTCTTC. Residues: CASSVSNEQFF.

This chain joins TRBV6-5 and TRBJ1-1; tentatively, D is TRBD1 (5 bases). The CDR3 sequence is 15 residues long. Per the germline V gene, CDR1 is MNHEY and CDR2 is SVGAGI. V lost 7 bases and J lost 1, with 16 bases in between. CDR3 protein: CASNLDTMGNTEAFF. In nucleotides, the CDR3 is TGTGCCAGCAATTTGGACACCATGGGGAACACTGAAGCTTTCTTT.

The chain links TRBV6-6 to TRBJ1-3; D might be TRBD1 (5 bases). The CDR3 is 13 residues long. The ends were cut back, 10 bases at V and 0 bases at J, with 10 bases in the middle. Germline CDR1 reads MNHNY; CDR2 reads SVGAGI (reference sequence). The CDR3 sequence is CAILTDSGNTIYF. The CDR3 DNA reads as TGTGCCATTCTGACAGACTCTGGAAACACCATATATTTT.